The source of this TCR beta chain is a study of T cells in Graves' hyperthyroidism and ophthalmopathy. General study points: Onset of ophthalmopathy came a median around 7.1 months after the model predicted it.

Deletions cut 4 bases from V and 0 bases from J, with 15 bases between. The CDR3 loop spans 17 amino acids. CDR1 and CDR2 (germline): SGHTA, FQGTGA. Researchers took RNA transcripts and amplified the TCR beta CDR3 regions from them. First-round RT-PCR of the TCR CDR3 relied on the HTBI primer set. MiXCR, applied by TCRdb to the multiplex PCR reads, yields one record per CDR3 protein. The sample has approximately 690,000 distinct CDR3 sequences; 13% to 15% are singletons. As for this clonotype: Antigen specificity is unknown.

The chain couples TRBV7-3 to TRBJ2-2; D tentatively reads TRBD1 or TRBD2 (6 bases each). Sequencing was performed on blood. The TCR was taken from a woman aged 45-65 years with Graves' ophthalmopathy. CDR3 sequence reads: CASSSRGAHANTGELFF. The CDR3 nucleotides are TGTGCCAGCAGCTCGAGGGGGGCACACGCGAACACCGGGGAGCTGTTTTTT.